This passage covers 30 T cell receptor beta chains from one sample sequenced in a study of Ad26.COV2.S vaccination and SARS-CoV-2 variants. Indicated treatment: roughly 20 received Ad26.COV2.S at low or high dose, single or two shots; about 5 received placebo; per-sample allocation not given. Specimens were obtained on day 63 following the first vaccine or placebo injection. Only in-frame clones appear in the TCRdb table, and some are missing; sequencing was by immunoSEQ multiplex PCR. In the table there are around 270,000 clones, around nine tenths of which are singletons. The specimen comprised peripheral blood, sampled in a trial of Ad26.COV2.S vaccine versus placebo. The receptors come from a person between 18 and 65 years old who received the Ad26.COV2.S COVID-19 vaccine or a placebo.

This chain uses TRBV7-2 with TRBJ2-1; the D gene is possibly TRBD1 (7 bases). V was pared by 1 base and J by 9 bases, with 13 bases between. The CDR3 covers 14 residues. CDR1 is SGHTA, CDR2 FQGNSA, per germline. As DNA, the CDR3 is TGTGCCAGCAGCTTAGTGGACAGGCGGGGTGAGCAGTTCTTC. The encoded protein is CASSLVDRRGEQFF.

The chain uses TRBV29-1 and TRBJ2-2; D gene unclear. Germline lookup yields CDR1 SQVTM and CDR2 ANQGSEA. V lost 7 bases, J lost 1 base, and 13 bases lay in between. There are 14 residues in the CDR3. This CDR3 is CSAPSPQNTGELFF. The CDR3 DNA is TGCAGCGCCCCCAGCCCCCAGAACACCGGGGAGCTGTTTTTT.

This clone was counted only a few times. The chain is built from TRBV12-5 and TRBJ1-5, with D hard to call. The germline V gene encodes CDR1 LGHNT and CDR2 FRNRAP. Deletions cut 4 bases from V and 2 bases from J, with 9 bases between. This CDR3 is built from 14 residues. CDR3 in DNA: TGTGCTAGTGGTTCCTTTCAGGGCAATCAGCCCCAGCATTTT. It encodes CASGSFQGNQPQHF.

CDR3 protein: CAWTKDRGTDTQYF. The CDR3 DNA is TGTGCCTGGACTAAAGACAGGGGTACAGATACGCAGTATTTT. The J gene is TRBJ2-3, the V gene TRBV30; TRBD1 matches at 8 bases. Per the germline V gene, CDR1 is GTSNPN and CDR2 is SVGIG (reference sequence). Trimming removed 4 bases from V and 3 bases from J; junction bases left unmatched: 6. The CDR3 covers 14 residues.

The chain has TRBV4-3 and TRBJ1-1, with TRBD1 matching over 7 bases. J lost 4 bases, V lost 4 bases, and 9 bases had no gene match. This CDR3 is 15 amino acids long. Per the germline V gene, CDR1 is LGHNA and CDR2 is YSLEER. CDR3 sequence reads: CASSRTGQTGTEAFF. Here the CDR3 DNA reads TGCGCCAGCAGCCGGACGGGACAGACTGGCACTGAAGCTTTCTTT.

The chain is built from TRBV27 and TRBJ2-5; perhaps D is TRBD1 or TRBD2 (5 bases each). V dropped 2 bases and J dropped 5 bases, with 9 bases sitting between them. Germline V lookup: CDR1 MNHEY, CDR2 SMNVEV (reference sequence). The CDR3 has 13 amino acids. The CDR3 sequence is CASSLREGETQYF. For the CDR3, the DNA is TGTGCCAGCAGTTTAAGAGAGGGGGAGACCCAGTACTTC.

V gene TRBV9 combines with J gene TRBJ2-2, with D perhaps matching TRBD1 or TRBD2 (5 bases each). The CDR3 consists of 13 residues. The ends were cut back, 6 bases at V and 7 bases at J, with 13 bases in the middle. Per germline, CDR1 SGDLS and CDR2 YYNGEE. In DNA, the CDR3 is TGTGCCAGCACCCCAACAGGAGGCGGGGAGCTGTTTTTT. This codes for CASTPTGGGELFF.

The chain combines TRBV4-3 with TRBJ2-7; D gene unclear. Trimming left V 4 bases short and J 7 bases short, with 17 bases between. This CDR3 is 14 amino acids long. Looked up from germline, CDR1 is LGHNA and CDR2 is YSLEER. CDR3 residues: CASSLSPTSREQYF. The CDR3 DNA follows: TGCGCCAGCAGCCTATCACCAACTTCTAGGGAGCAGTACTTC.

This clone was seen just once. The sample holds other DNA sequences that translate to the same CDR3. This chain connects TRBV19 to TRBJ1-1; D is unresolved. In germline, CDR1 is LNHDA, CDR2 SQIVND (reference sequence). V shed 3 bases and J shed 1 base, with 6 bases lying between them. The CDR3 runs 13 residues. The CDR3 DNA sequence: TGTGCCAGTAGTATTGGTAGGAACACTGAAGCTTTCTTT. This gives the protein CASSIGRNTEAFF.

The rearrangement links TRBV6-5 to TRBJ2-7; 8 bases line up with TRBD2. The CDR3 sequence is 13 residues long. Germline V gene data show CDR1 as MNHEY and CDR2 as SVGAGI. With V trimmed by 4 bases and J by 7 bases, 6 bases remained unmatched. In DNA form, the CDR3 reads TGTGCCAGCAGTTTAGCGGGATCGACAGAGCAGTACGTC. Its protein is CASSLAGSTEQYV.

The genes are TRBV4-3 and TRBJ2-3, with TRBD2 as a possible D gene (5 bases). The CDR3 covers 18 residues. V lost 4 bases to trimming and J lost 0 bases, with 20 bases between them. In germline, CDR1 is LGHNA, CDR2 YSLEER. The CDR3 coding sequence is TGCGCCAGCAGCCCCTCAACACTGACGGGGAAGAGCACAGATACGCAGTATTTT. It encodes CASSPSTLTGKSTDTQYF.

The chain uses TRBV9 and TRBJ2-3, with D perhaps TRBD1 (5 bases). Germline lookup yields CDR1 SGDLS and CDR2 YYNGEE. Between the trimmed V and J ends, which lost 0 bases and 10 bases, there was a span of 12 bases. CDR3 length equals 13 residues. The CDR3 reads CASSVGGATAQYF. The CDR3 DNA follows: TGTGCCAGCAGCGTAGGTGGTGCGACAGCGCAGTATTTT.

The chain joins TRBV19 to TRBJ2-6; D possibly uses TRBD1 or TRBD2 (5 bases each). The CDR3 sequence is 17 residues long. Trimming left V 1 base short and J 5 bases short, with 15 bases between. Germline V gene data show CDR1 as LNHDA and CDR2 as SQIVND (reference sequence). The CDR3 DNA reads as TGTGCCAGTAGTATAGGCCTCAGGGCGGGCTGGGCCAACGTCCTGACTTTC. Its protein is CASSIGLRAGWANVLTF.

This rearrangement joins TRBV7-2 to TRBJ2-5, with D perhaps being TRBD1 or TRBD2 (5 bases each). The germline V gene encodes CDR1 SGHTA and CDR2 FQGNSA. The CDR3 is made up of 11 amino acids. Trimming stripped 5 bases from V and 11 bases from J, with 12 bases between. CDR3 residues: CASSPGTVQYF. The CDR3 DNA follows: TGTGCCAGCAGCCCCGGGACCGTGCAGTACTTC.

The chain links TRBV7-8 to TRBJ2-2; the D is unclear. The length of the CDR3 is 17 residues. Deletions cut 1 base from V and 1 base from J, with 13 bases between. Germline V gene lookup returns CDR1 SGHVS and CDR2 FQNEAQ. CDR3 bases: TGTGCCAGCAGCTTAGGTGGTGACTCTTGGAACACCGGGGAGCTGTTTTTT. It translates to CASSLGGDSWNTGELFF.

V usage is TRBV7-8 and J usage is TRBJ2-2; TRBD2 matches 9 bases. CDR1 and CDR2 from the germline V gene are SGHVS and FQNEAQ. Trimming cost V 1 base and J 2 bases; bases outside gene matches: 5. This CDR3 is built from 17 residues. CDR3 residues: CASSLVAGGPNTGELFF. In DNA, the CDR3 is TGTGCCAGCAGCTTAGTGGCGGGAGGGCCAAACACCGGGGAGCTGTTTTTT.

In this sample, this clone turned up once. The V gene is TRBV11-2, the J gene TRBJ1-2; no firm D call. The CDR3 is 14 amino acids. V lost 0 bases, J lost 8 bases, and 13 bases lay in between. The germline V gene encodes CDR1 SGHAT and CDR2 FQNNGV. The CDR3 DNA reads TGTGCCAGCAGCTTAGAATTTAAGGGTGGGGGCTACACCTTC. It yields the protein CASSLEFKGGGYTF.

This chain links TRBV11-2 with TRBJ2-1, with a weak D call TRBD1 (6 bases). CDR1 and CDR2 (germline): SGHAT, FQNNGV. The CDR3 consists of 14 residues. Trimming stripped 5 bases from V and 3 bases from J, with 11 bases between. The CDR3 loop is CASSPMTGYNEQFF. CDR3 in DNA: TGTGCCAGCAGCCCCATGACAGGCTACAATGAGCAGTTCTTC. The whole variable domain, filled in from reference TRBV11-2 and TRBJ2-1, reads EAGVAQSPRYKIIEKRQSVAFWCNPISGHATLYWYQQILGQGPKLLIQFQNNGVVDDSQLPKDRFSAERLKGVDSTLKIQPAKLEDSAVYLCASSPMTGYNEQFFGPGTRLTVL.

The chain links TRBV6-2 or TRBV6-3 to TRBJ1-6, with TRBD1 as a possible D gene (6 bases). The germline V and J ends were trimmed by 0 bases and 8 bases, with 14 bases remaining between them. Germline CDR1 reads MNHEY; CDR2 reads SVGEGT. The CDR3 has 16 residues. The CDR3 DNA reads as TGTGCCAGCAGTTACTCGACGGGGGCGAAAGATTCACCCCTCCACTTT. Encoded protein: CASSYSTGAKDSPLHF.

The CDR3 DNA is TGTGCCAGCAGCCCTGGGCCTAACAGGGTTCGTTTATCCACACAGTGCCAAGAGACCCAGTACTTC. Protein sequence: CASSPGPNRVRLSTQCQETQYF. V gene TRBV21-1 combines with J gene TRBJ2-5; the table's D call of TRBD1 was not tested on the DNA. TRBV21-1 counts as a pseudogene. This CDR3 has 22 residues.

The chain is built from TRBV19 and TRBJ2-6; D is unclear. CDR1 and CDR2 from the germline V gene are LNHDA and SQIVND (reference sequence). The CDR3 contains 13 residues. Trimming pared 7 bases from V and 4 bases from J, leaving 8 bases between. CDR3 region: CASTLGGANVLTF. The CDR3 DNA reads as TGTGCCAGTACCTTGGGGGGGGCCAACGTCCTGACTTTC.

This clone was counted a single time. V is TRBV7-8 and J is TRBJ2-1; weak D call: TRBD2 (7 bases). The V gene lost 5 bases and the J gene lost 0 bases, with 20 bases spanning the gap. The length of the CDR3 is 18 residues. The germline CDR1 and CDR2 sequences are SGHVS and FQNEAQ. CDR3 in DNA: TGTGCCAGCAGCCAAAAGCTGAAGGGGGGGCCCTCCTACAATGAGCAGTTCTTC. Its translation: CASSQKLKGGPSYNEQFF.

Only a few counts were recorded for this clone. This chain connects TRBV6-2 or TRBV6-3 to TRBJ2-1; TRBD1 matches at 10 bases. V gave up 2 bases and J gave up 8 bases; unmatched junction bases: 6. This CDR3 spans 15 amino acids. CDR1 and CDR2 (germline): MNHEY, SVGEGT. DNA of the CDR3: TGTGCCAGCAGTTACCCGACAGGGGGCAGCGATGAGCAGTTCTTC. Its protein is CASSYPTGGSDEQFF.

The chain links TRBV18 to TRBJ1-1; weak D call: TRBD1 (6 bases). CDR1 KGHSH and CDR2 LQKENI come from the germline V gene. The CDR3 runs 19 residues. Deletions cut 3 bases from V and 0 bases from J, with 23 bases between. CDR3 in DNA: TGTGCCAGCTCACCGCACAGGGAAGGTCGGGGACGACTGAACACTGAAGCTTTCTTT. It specifies CASSPHREGRGRLNTEAFF.

This rearrangement joins TRBV7-9 to TRBJ1-2; D gene ambiguous. The CDR3 sequence is 15 residues long. Per germline, CDR1 SEHNR and CDR2 FQNEAQ (reference sequence). Trimming took off 1 base at V and 8 bases at J, with 17 bases between the two ends. CDR3 nucleotide sequence: TGTGCCAGCAGCTTAGTTGGCCCAAACTCCTCGGGCTACACCTTC. Encoded protein: CASSLVGPNSSGYTF.

This sequence joins TRBV18 and TRBJ1-1; 8 bases are shared with TRBD1. There are 14 residues in the CDR3. J gave up 1 base and V 6 bases, and 4 bases lay outside the gene matches. Germline V gene sequence: CDR1 KGHSH, CDR2 LQKENI. Written as DNA, the CDR3 is TGTGCCAGCTCGCGGACAGGGCGGAACACTGAAGCTTTCTTT. Translating gives CASSRTGRNTEAFF.

V gene TRBV6-5 combines with J gene TRBJ1-5; 7 positions agree with TRBD1. The V gene end was trimmed by 6 bases and the J gene end by 2 bases; junction bases not matched to a gene: 7. Looked up from germline, CDR1 is MNHEY and CDR2 is SVGAGI. The CDR3 is 15 amino acids. The CDR3 DNA follows: TGTGCCAGCAGGTCCAGGGGGTCCGGCAATCAGCCCCAGCATTTT. This codes for CASRSRGSGNQPQHF.

This clone has at least ten counts. J is TRBJ1-6 and V is TRBV5-1, with TRBD1 identical over 8 bases. Germline CDR1 SGHRS, CDR2 YFSETQ. The CDR3 extends over 13 amino acids. The junction had 5 bases not matched to a gene; V was cut back by 5 bases and J by 10 bases. CDR3: CASRDRERSPLHF. The CDR3 DNA is TGCGCCAGCAGGGACAGGGAGAGGTCACCCCTCCACTTT.

This clone has only one observation. The gene calls are TRBV10-3 and TRBJ2-1; 7 nucleotides line up with TRBD2. The CDR3 length is 15 residues. V gave up 4 bases and J gave up 3 bases; unmatched junction bases: 6. The germline V gene encodes CDR1 ENHRY and CDR2 SYGVKD. CDR3 amino acids: CAISAGGSFYNEQFF. The CDR3 DNA follows: TGTGCCATCAGTGCTGGCGGGAGCTTCTACAATGAGCAGTTCTTC.

This clone was seen a single time. This chain uses TRBV4-3 with TRBJ2-2, with a possible D match to TRBD1 (6 bases). Between the trimmed V and J ends, which lost 0 bases and 4 bases, there was a span of 12 bases. The CDR3 is 16 residues long. Germline CDR1 and CDR2: LGHNA and YSLEER. Written as DNA, the CDR3 is TGCGCCAGCAGCCAAGAACAGGGTCGGGGCACCGGGGAGCTGTTTTTT. It encodes CASSQEQGRGTGELFF.